The clone carrying this TCR delta chain ranks as large. This record comes from a study of DNA immune sequencing with unique molecular identifiers. Trimming at V came to 1 base and at J to 2 bases, leaving 14 bases not matched to a gene. This CDR3 has 19 amino acids. CDR1 GEAIGNYY and CDR2 EKD come from the germline V gene. A 32-plex genomic DNA assay used primers for all 8 TRDV and 4 TRDJ genes. A 12-nucleotide UMI was added during roughly 3 barcoding PCR cycles before adapter PCR. TCRdb re-called the multiplex PCR reads with CATT. The profile shows thousands of delta-chain clones, 20% of them singletons.

The TCR was taken from a human donor in good health. Sequences were obtained from gamma-delta T cells from PBMCs. The chain uses TRDV2 and TRDJ1; 11 nucleotides agree with TRDD3. CDR3 region: CACDTVGVMGDTETDKLIF. The CDR3 nucleotides read TGTGCCTGTGACACGGTAGGCGTGATGGGGGATACGGAGACCGATAAACTCATCTTT.